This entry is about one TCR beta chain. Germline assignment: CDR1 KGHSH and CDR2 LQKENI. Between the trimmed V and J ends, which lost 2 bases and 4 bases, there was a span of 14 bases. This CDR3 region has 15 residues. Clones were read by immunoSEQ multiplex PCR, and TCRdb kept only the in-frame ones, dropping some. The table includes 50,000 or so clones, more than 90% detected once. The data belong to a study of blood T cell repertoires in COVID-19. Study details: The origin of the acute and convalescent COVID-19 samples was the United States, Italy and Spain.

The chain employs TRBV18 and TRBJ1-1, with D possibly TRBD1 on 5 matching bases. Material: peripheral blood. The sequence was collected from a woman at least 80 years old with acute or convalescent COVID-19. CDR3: CASSPLVGEGTEAFF. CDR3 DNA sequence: TGTGCCAGCTCACCATTAGTAGGGGAAGGCACTGAAGCTTTCTTT.